Each of the 16 T cell receptor beta chains below was sequenced from the same sample in a study of OX40 agonist ivuxolimab in advanced cancers. The protocol was immunoSEQ multiplex PCR, while the TCRdb copy is restricted to in-frame clones and leaves out a portion. The sample contains tens of thousands of clones, 80% to 95% of which appear only once. The source was CD4+ or CD8+ T cells sorted from blood, collected in a trial of the OX40 agonist ivuxolimab. All receptors derive from an adult with an advanced solid tumor such as melanoma, head and neck, liver or kidney cancer.

V is TRBV11-3 and J is TRBJ1-2; 7 bases agree with TRBD1. This CDR3 is built from 14 residues. V gave up 5 bases and J gave up 5 bases; unmatched junction bases: 8. The germline gives CDR1 SGHNT, CDR2 YENEEA. The CDR3 spells CASSQGGRGYGYTF. CDR3 DNA sequence: TGTGCCAGCAGCCAAGGGGGCCGGGGGTATGGCTACACCTTC. The complete variable domain, with remaining parts taken from reference TRBV11-3 and TRBJ1-2, reads EAGVVQSPRYKIIEKKQPVAFWCNPISGHNTLYWYLQNLGQGPELLIRYENEEAVDDSQLPKDRFSAERLKGVDSTLKIQPAELGDSAVYLCASSQGGRGYGYTFGSGTRLTVV.

CDR3 sequence reads: CASSDAGGYNEQFF. The CDR3 bases are TGTGCCAGCAGTGACGCGGGGGGCTACAATGAGCAGTTCTTC. The chain employs TRBV6-4 and TRBJ2-1, with TRBD2 identical over 8 bases. CDR1 and CDR2 from the germline V gene are MRHNA and SNTAGT. This CDR3 region has 14 residues. After removal of 2 bases from V and 3 bases from J, the junction contained 0 bases not matched to a gene.

The chain has TRBV6-1 and TRBJ2-7, with D unresolved. Deletions cut 0 bases from V and 4 bases from J, with 19 bases between. The CDR3 length is 17 residues. The germline V gene has CDR1 MNHNS and CDR2 SASEGT. The CDR3 here is CASSEALRGALGYEQYF. The CDR3 DNA sequence: TGTGCCAGCAGTGAAGCGCTTCGTGGAGCCCTTGGGTACGAGCAGTACTTC.

The rearrangement links TRBV6-5 to TRBJ1-2, with D possibly TRBD1 on 6 matching bases. The CDR3 sequence is 14 residues long. V gave up 5 bases and J gave up 6 bases, with 16 bases separating them. CDR1 and CDR2 from the germline V gene are MNHEY and SVGAGI. In DNA, the CDR3 is TGTGCCAGCAGTCGGGCGGACAGTAGGAATGGCTACACCTTC. Protein product: CASSRADSRNGYTF.

This clone occurred a few times. The rearrangement links TRBV19 to TRBJ1-1, with a tentative D call TRBD1 (5 bases). CDR1 is LNHDA and CDR2 is SQIVND in the germline V gene (reference sequence). The ends were cut back, 4 bases at V and 2 bases at J, with 14 bases in the middle. The CDR3 consists of 15 residues. The CDR3 DNA sequence: TGTGCCAGTAGTAGGTCATGGGGCGCAAACACTGAAGCTTTCTTT. This sequence encodes CASSRSWGANTEAFF.

The chain joins TRBV29-1 to TRBJ1-1; 8 bases fit TRBD1. This CDR3 is 11 amino acids long. The V gene's germline CDR1 is SQVTM and CDR2 ANQGSEA. V shed 1 base, J shed 11 bases, and the junction held 3 bases outside the gene matches. CDR3 DNA: TGCAGCGTTGAAGGACAGGGGTTGGCTTTCTTT. Its protein is CSVEGQGLAFF.

The CDR3 reads CASSVLAGGDYEQYF. The CDR3 DNA is TGCGCCAGCAGCGTACTAGCGGGAGGTGACTACGAGCAGTACTTC. This rearrangement joins TRBV5-1 to TRBJ2-7, with TRBD2 matching 12 bases. The germline V gene encodes CDR1 SGHRS and CDR2 YFSETQ. V was pared by 4 bases and J by 3 bases, with 5 bases of the junction left unmatched. The CDR3 is 15 amino acids.

The chain joins TRBV19 to TRBJ2-1, with 14 bases that match TRBD2. CDR3 length equals 18 residues. The germline gives CDR1 LNHDA, CDR2 SQIVND (reference sequence). V trimming: 6 bases; J trimming: 3 bases; junction bases outside the gene matches: 10. As DNA, the CDR3 is TGTGCCAGTAGACACGGGACTAGCGGGAGCAAGCACTACAATGAGCAGTTCTTC. Amino acids: CASRHGTSGSKHYNEQFF. Combining the CDR3 with reference TRBV19 and TRBJ2-1 gives the whole variable domain DGGITQSPKYLFRKEGQNVTLSCEQNLNHDAMYWYRQDPGQGLRLIYYSQIVNDFQKGDIAEGYSVSREKKESFPLTVTSAQKNPTAFYLCASRHGTSGSKHYNEQFFGPGTRLTVL.

This chain uses TRBV7-2 with TRBJ2-5; 16 bases are shared with TRBD2. The V gene's germline CDR1 is SGHTA and CDR2 FQGNSA. The CDR3 runs to 19 residues. Trimming cost V 7 bases and J 6 bases; bases outside gene matches: 17. CDR3 sequence reads: CASKVGTSGGAKGRKTQYF. In DNA form, the CDR3 reads TGTGCCAGCAAAGTAGGGACTAGCGGGGGGGCGAAGGGGCGGAAGACCCAGTACTTC.

The CDR3 protein is CASSLTVTSGGEGETQYF. For the CDR3, the DNA is TGTGCCAGCAGCTTGACCGTCACTAGCGGGGGGGAGGGAGAGACCCAGTACTTC. The chain combines TRBV5-4 with TRBJ2-5; the match to TRBD2 covers 13 bases. The germline CDR1 and CDR2 sequences are SGHNT and YYREEE (reference sequence). Unmatched junction bases numbered 10, after V lost 1 base and J lost 4 bases. CDR3 length equals 18 residues.

This rearrangement joins TRBV6-6 to TRBJ2-5; the match to TRBD2 covers 8 bases. J gave up 5 bases and V 2 bases, and 4 bases lay outside the gene matches. There are 14 residues in the CDR3. Germline loops: CDR1 MNHNY, CDR2 SVGAGI (reference sequence). The CDR3 DNA follows: TGTGCCAGCAGTTACCGGGGGGGTGGGGAGACCCAGTACTTC. It translates to CASSYRGGGETQYF.

The chain links TRBV9 to TRBJ2-7; no reliable D call. This CDR3 region has 14 residues. Trimming removed 0 bases from V and 5 bases from J, with 12 bases in between. Per germline, CDR1 SGDLS and CDR2 YYNGEE. CDR3 region: CASSVAPGRNEQYF. The CDR3, as DNA: TGTGCCAGCAGCGTAGCTCCCGGTCGGAACGAGCAGTACTTC.

The chain is built from TRBV6-6 and TRBJ1-1, with D perhaps matching TRBD1 (6 bases). Trimming removed 5 bases from V and 5 bases from J, with 12 bases in between. CDR1 and CDR2 from the germline V gene are MNHNY and SVGAGI (reference sequence). The CDR3 sequence is 13 residues long. DNA of the CDR3: TGTGCCAGCAGTCTCTACAGGGAAACTGAAGCTTTCTTT. Its protein is CASSLYRETEAFF.

This chain links TRBV6-6 with TRBJ2-1, with D tentatively TRBD1 (5 bases). This CDR3 is 15 amino acids long. V gave up 6 bases and J gave up 0 bases, with 12 bases separating them. Germline V lookup: CDR1 MNHNY, CDR2 SVGAGI (reference sequence). The CDR3 DNA sequence: TGTGCCAGCAGCCCACAGGACACCTCCTACAATGAGCAGTTCTTC. It specifies CASSPQDTSYNEQFF.

This chain joins TRBV28 and TRBJ2-5; D not certain. The V end lost 2 bases, the J end lost 7 bases, and 8 bases lay between the germline ends. CDR3 length: 12 amino acids. CDR1 and CDR2 from the germline V gene are MDHEN and SYDVKM. CDR3 bases: TGTGCCAGCAGTTTACTCCCTCGGACCCAGTACTTC. Translating it yields CASSLLPRTQYF. Drawing the rest from reference TRBV28 and TRBJ2-5, the complete variable domain is DVKVTQSSRYLVKRTGEKVFLECVQDMDHENMFWYRQDPGLGLRLIYFSYDVKMKEKGDIPEGYSVSREKKERFSLILESASTNQTSMYLCASSLLPRTQYFGPGTRLLVL.

V is TRBV25-1 and J is TRBJ2-5; D remains ambiguous. Trimming stripped 3 bases from V and 2 bases from J, with 10 bases between. The germline V gene encodes CDR1 MGHDK and CDR2 SYGVNS. This CDR3 comprises 14 residues. The chain's CDR3 is CASSEVRLQETQYF. CDR3 DNA: TGTGCCAGCAGTGAGGTCCGGCTACAAGAGACCCAGTACTTC. Full variable domain (missing parts from reference TRBV25-1 and TRBJ2-5): EADIYQTPRYLVIGTGKKITLECSQTMGHDKMYWYQQDPGMELHLIHYSYGVNSTEKGDLSSESTVSRIRTEHFPLTLESARPSHTSQYLCASSEVRLQETQYFGPGTRLLVL.